This TCR beta chain originates from a study of T cell changes during pregnancy in multiple sclerosis. V gave up 7 bases and J gave up 2 bases, with 17 bases separating them. Per the germline V gene, CDR1 is MGHRA and CDR2 is YSYEKL. This CDR3 region has 15 residues. Here immunoSEQ multiplex PCR was the method, and the copy in TCRdb shows in-frame clones only, minus some. The sample has 90,000 to 95,000 clones; 90% to 95% are singletons. The specimen comprised peripheral blood, sampled in the first trimester of pregnancy. The chain employs TRBV4-1 and TRBJ1-1; D is possibly TRBD1 (6 bases). The origin of this receptor is a female donor with multiple sclerosis, enrolled in a pregnancy study. Here the CDR3 DNA reads TGCGCCAGCACCCCGTCCCCAGGGGAAAACACTGAAGCTTTCTTT. This sequence encodes CASTPSPGENTEAFF.